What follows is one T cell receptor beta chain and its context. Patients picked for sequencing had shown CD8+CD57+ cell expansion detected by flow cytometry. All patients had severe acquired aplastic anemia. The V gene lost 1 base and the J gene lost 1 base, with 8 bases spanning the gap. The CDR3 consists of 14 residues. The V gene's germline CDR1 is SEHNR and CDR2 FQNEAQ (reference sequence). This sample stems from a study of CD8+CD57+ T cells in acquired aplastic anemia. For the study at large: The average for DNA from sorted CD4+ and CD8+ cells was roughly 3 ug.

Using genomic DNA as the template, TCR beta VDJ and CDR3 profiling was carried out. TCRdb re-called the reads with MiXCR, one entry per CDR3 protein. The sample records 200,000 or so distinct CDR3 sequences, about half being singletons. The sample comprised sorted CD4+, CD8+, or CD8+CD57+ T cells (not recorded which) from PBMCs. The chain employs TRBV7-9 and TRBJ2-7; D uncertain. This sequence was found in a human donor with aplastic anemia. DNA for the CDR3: TGTGCCAGCAGCTTAGAAGGCAGATCCTACGAGCAGTACTTC. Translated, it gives CASSLEGRSYEQYF.